This T cell receptor (beta chain) appears in the sequencing data of a study of blood T cell repertoires in COVID-19. Across the whole study: From T cells, B-cell-depleted T cells, or PBMCs came the material, which was cDNA or gDNA.

Living in 24 US areas, the participants were between roughly 18 and 90 years of age. CDR1 is GTSNPN, CDR2 SVGIG, per germline (reference sequence). The CDR3 runs 12 residues. J gave up 3 bases and V 5 bases, and 3 bases lay outside the gene matches. Only in-frame clones appear in the TCRdb table, and some are missing; sequencing was by immunoSEQ multiplex PCR. In the table there are a few hundred thousand clones, 85% to 90% of which are singletons. The sequencing sample was made of PBMCs or T cells enriched from blood (not recorded which). This clonotype was sampled from a woman under 40 who had been exposed to COVID-19. The chain employs TRBV30 and TRBJ1-2; 7 bases agree with TRBD1. The CDR3 DNA follows: TGTGCCTGGGCTACAGGGGACTATGGCTACACCTTC. This gives the protein CAWATGDYGYTF.